This is a list of T cell receptor beta chains from one sample in a study of CD8+CD57+ T cells in acquired aplastic anemia. Each CDR3 protein is one row after TCRdb ran MiXCR on the reads. The table has some 180,000 distinct CDR3 sequences, approximately 46% seen once. The sequencing sample was made of sorted CD4+, CD8+, or CD8+CD57+ T cells (not recorded which) from PBMCs. These receptors originate from a human donor in good health. CDR3s include the opening cysteine and the closing phenylalanine or tryptophan. Each record gives: V gene, J gene, clone size, D gene, CDR3 protein, CDR3 DNA. A D gene is named only where the DNA matches it firmly. Only some rows state a clone size, as once, few, many or a class for expanded clones.

V gene: TRBV2
J gene: TRBJ1-5
clone size: once
D gene: .
CDR3 protein: CASSEGVGANQPQHF
CDR3 DNA: TGTGCCAGCAGTGAAGGAGTAGGGGCAAATCAGCCCCAGCATTTT

V gene: TRBV19
J gene: TRBJ2-3
clone size: .
D gene: .
CDR3 protein: CASCTGTRTSTDTQYF
CDR3 DNA: TGTGCCAGTTGTACCGGGACCAGGACTAGCACAGATACGCAGTATTTT

V gene: TRBV19
J gene: TRBJ1-1
clone size: many
D gene: .
CDR3 protein: CASSMRRNTEAFF
CDR3 DNA: TGTGCCAGTAGTATGCGAAGGAACACTGAAGCTTTCTTT

V gene: TRBV20-1
J gene: TRBJ1-5
clone size: .
D gene: .
CDR3 protein: CSAKVVGNQPQHF
CDR3 DNA: TGCAGTGCTAAGGTTGTCGGCAATCAGCCCCAGCATTTT

V gene: TRBV20-1
J gene: TRBJ2-7
clone size: .
D gene: .
CDR3 protein: CSASLGSPRSYEQYF
CDR3 DNA: TGCAGTGCTTCTCTAGGTTCCCCTCGCTCCTACGAGCAGTACTTC

V gene: TRBV12-3/TRBV12-4
J gene: TRBJ2-1
clone size: .
D gene: TRBD2
CDR3 protein: CASSFRTSGGKNEQSF
CDR3 DNA: TGTGCCAGCAGTTTTAGGACTAGCGGGGGGAAAAATGAGCAGTCCTTC

V gene: TRBV7-2
J gene: TRBJ2-1
clone size: many
D gene: .
CDR3 protein: CASRGLGRWDEQFF
CDR3 DNA: TGTGCCAGCAGAGGGCTGGGGAGGTGGGATGAGCAGTTCTTC

V gene: TRBV2
J gene: TRBJ1-2
clone size: once
D gene: .
CDR3 protein: CASSEEVGYGYTF
CDR3 DNA: TGTGCCAGCAGTGAGGAAGTGGGCTATGGCTACACCTTC

V gene: TRBV7-9
J gene: TRBJ2-3
clone size: many
D gene: .
CDR3 protein: CASSLVLRSSKPPDTQYF
CDR3 DNA: TGTGCCAGCAGCTTAGTTTTGAGGAGCTCAAAGCCCCCAGATACGCAGTATTTT

V gene: TRBV19
J gene: TRBJ2-5
clone size: .
D gene: .
CDR3 protein: CASTDGGGAQETQYF
CDR3 DNA: TGTGCCAGTACCGATGGAGGAGGGGCGCAAGAGACCCAGTACTTC

V gene: TRBV19
J gene: TRBJ2-3
clone size: many
D gene: TRBD1
CDR3 protein: CASSIGQGSTDTQYF
CDR3 DNA: TGTGCCAGTAGTATCGGACAGGGGAGCACAGATACGCAGTATTTT

V gene: TRBV24-1
J gene: TRBJ1-2
clone size: .
D gene: .
CDR3 protein: CATSDFRAAPNYGYTF
CDR3 DNA: TGTGCCACCAGTGATTTTAGGGCCGCACCGAACTATGGCTACACCTTC